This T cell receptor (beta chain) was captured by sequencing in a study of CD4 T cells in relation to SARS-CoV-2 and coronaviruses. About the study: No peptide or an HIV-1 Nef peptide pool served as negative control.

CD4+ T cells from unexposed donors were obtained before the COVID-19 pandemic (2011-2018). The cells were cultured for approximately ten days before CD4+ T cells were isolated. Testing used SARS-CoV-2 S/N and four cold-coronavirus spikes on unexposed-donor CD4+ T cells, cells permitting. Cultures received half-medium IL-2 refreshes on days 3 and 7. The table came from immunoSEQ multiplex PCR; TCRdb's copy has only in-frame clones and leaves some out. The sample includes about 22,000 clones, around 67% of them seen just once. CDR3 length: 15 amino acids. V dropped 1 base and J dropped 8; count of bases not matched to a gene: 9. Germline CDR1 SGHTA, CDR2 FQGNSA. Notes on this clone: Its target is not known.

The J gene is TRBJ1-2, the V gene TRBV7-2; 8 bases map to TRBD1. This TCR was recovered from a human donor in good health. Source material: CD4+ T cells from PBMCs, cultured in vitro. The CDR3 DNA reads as TGTGCCAGCAGCTTAGTAGCGCAGGGGGCCGGCGGCTACACCTTC. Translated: CASSLVAQGAGGYTF.